This record covers a single TCR beta chain. There is no known antigen for this receptor. One base away there is no much larger clone; base qualities are not given. This entry comes from a study of Ad26.COV2.S vaccination and SARS-CoV-2 variants (dated by TCRdb to 2020 to 2022). About the investigation overall: Vaccine-arm donors came from COV1001, a multicentre, randomized, double-blind, placebo-controlled phase I-IIa trial of Ad26.COV2.S in healthy adults. Ad26.COV2.S was administered intramuscularly at 5 x 10^10 or 1 x 10^11 viral particles, either as a single shot or as two shots given 56 days apart. The specificity and breadth of SARS-CoV-2-reactive T cell receptors after Ad26.COV2.S vaccination were assessed by TCRbeta repertoire sequencing. The TCR-sequenced set comprised around 30 samples: around 20 Ad26.COV2.S vaccine recipients, 5 placebo recipients and 8 SARS-CoV-2 convalescent individuals. Trial participants were randomized into five groups of five, in which low-dose or high-dose Ad26.COV2.S was given once or twice, or placebo was given on both occasions. Investigators did not know the trial group allocation while performing experiments and assessing outcomes. Here is what the overall study found, with its caveats: The study was not powered to compare responses between vaccine doses or regimens. After vaccination, spike-specific CD8+ and CD4+ T cell responses were reported to show substantial breadth. Spike-specific TCR breadth was higher in Ad26.COV2.S recipients than in placebo recipients (P = 0.0014). It was noted by the authors that total T cell responses may have been underestimated by the TCR breadth and depth analyses. Vaccine and placebo recipients had similar non-spike TCR breadth, a finding consistent with the vaccine containing only spike.

The immunoSEQ Assay was the method used to sequence TCRbeta CDR3 regions. After extraction, genomic DNA underwent amplification by bias-controlled multiplex PCR, followed by high-throughput sequencing. As for the original processing: Collapsing and filtering of sequences were performed to quantify the absolute abundance of each unique TCRbeta CDR3 region. T cell fraction was estimated by normalizing TCRbeta template counts to usable DNA, with usable DNA measured through amplification of reference genes found in all nucleated cells. Repertoire TCRs were annotated as SARS-CoV-2-specific when V gene, CDR3 amino acid sequence and J gene were exactly matched to a known reactive TCR set. The reference SARS-CoV-2 TCR set was derived from MIRA and filtered for enrichment in COVID-19-positive ImmuneCODE repertoires, a step that removed public or cross-reactive TCRs. Drawing on the MIRA antigens, annotated TCRs were analysed further at the level of specific ORF or position within ORF. Breadth was defined as annotated unique rearrangements over total unique productive rearrangements; depth was the summed frequency of those rearrangements. TCR breadth was compared between groups using two-sided Wilcoxon rank-sum tests. Imported from immuneACCESS, the table was reduced by TCRdb to in-frame sequences with V and J called. These copies leave out some clones; in studies compared against another copy, an unresolved V gene accounts for under half, and the cause of the remainder is not known. The DNA gave D and trimming, while V, J and clone size come from that table. The sample yields around 340,000 clones; about 85% were counted once. The top ten constitute approximately 5.9% of the sample.

V was cut back by 7 bases and J by 3 bases, leaving a gap of 13 bases between them. Sequences MNHEY (CDR1) and SVGAGI (CDR2) are obtained from the germline V gene. Spanning cysteine to phenylalanine, the CDR3 consists of 13 amino acids. The sequence is cut down to CDR3 DNA, 39 bases in frame from base 1. In light of the paper, this sample's treatment or condition label describes: about 20 received Ad26.COV2.S at low or high dose, single or two shots; roughly five received placebo; per-sample allocation not given. Repertoires of vaccine and placebo recipients were sequenced from samples taken on day 63 after the first injection. Cohort 1b enrolled about two dozen adults aged 18-55 years at a single site in Boston, USA, between 29 July and 7 August 2020. Ad26.COV2.S was a replication-incompetent adenovirus type 26 vector that expressed a prefusion-stabilized SARS-CoV-2 spike protein derived from the original Wuhan strain.

The material was peripheral blood, obtained in a trial of Ad26.COV2.S vaccine versus placebo. The rearranged chain carries TRBV6-5 and TRBJ2-7, with no confidently assigned D gene. This TCR was recovered from a person aged 18 to 65 who received the Ad26.COV2.S COVID-19 vaccine or a placebo. The CDR3 loop reads CASTLLTDYEQYF. The bases read TGTGCCAGCACCCTTTTGACGGACTACGAGCAGTACTTC.